A selection of T cell receptor beta chains follows, all from one sample in a study of T cells in Graves' hyperthyroidism and ophthalmopathy. TCRdb recomputed calls from the multiplex PCR reads with MiXCR, one row per CDR3 protein. Of 550,000 to 650,000 distinct CDR3 sequences listed, 13% to 15% are singletons. The sample was blood. These receptors all stem from a middle-aged woman with Graves' hyperthyroidism. The CDR3 runs from the conserved cysteine through the conserved F or W. A D gene is named only where the DNA matches it firmly. The size of a clone is reported for some rows only, either as once, few or many, or as a class for expanded clones.

cdr3_aa: CASSEGEAGELFF
cdr3_nt: TGTGCCAGCAGTGAGGGGGAAGCCGGGGAGCTGTTTTTT
d_call: NA
j_call: TRBJ2-2
clone_size: many
v_call: TRBV2

cdr3_aa: CASSPLGTGGFYSNQPQHF
cdr3_nt: TGTGCCAGCTCACCATTGGGGACAGGGGGCTTCTATAGCAATCAGCCCCAGCATTTT
d_call: TRBD1
j_call: TRBJ1-5
clone_size: many
v_call: TRBV18

cdr3_aa: CASSENTGTFYNEQFF
cdr3_nt: TGCGCCAGCAGCGAAAATACCGGGACATTCTACAATGAGCAGTTCTTC
d_call: NA
j_call: TRBJ2-1
clone_size: many
v_call: TRBV5-1

cdr3_aa: CASGLSVSNQPQHF
cdr3_nt: TGTGCTAGTGGTTTGTCAGTTAGCAATCAGCCCCAGCATTTT
d_call: NA
j_call: TRBJ1-5
clone_size: NA
v_call: TRBV12-5

cdr3_aa: CASSLITRALAGELFF
cdr3_nt: TGTGCCAGCAGCCTTATTACTAGGGCGTTAGCCGGGGAGCTGTTTTTT
d_call: NA
j_call: TRBJ2-2
clone_size: NA
v_call: TRBV6-2/TRBV6-3

cdr3_aa: CASSSILAGVGGGELFF
cdr3_nt: TGTGCCAGCAGCTCCATACTAGCGGGAGTAGGTGGCGGGGAGCTGTTTTTT
d_call: TRBD2
j_call: TRBJ2-2
clone_size: many
v_call: TRBV7-8

cdr3_aa: CASSFLQGRYEQYF
cdr3_nt: TGTGCCAGCAGCTTTCTTCAGGGTCGGTACGAGCAGTACTTC
d_call: NA
j_call: TRBJ2-7
clone_size: many
v_call: TRBV7-2

cdr3_aa: CASAPEAGNTEAFF
cdr3_nt: TGTGCCAGCGCTCCCGAGGCGGGGAACACTGAAGCTTTCTTT
d_call: NA
j_call: TRBJ1-1
clone_size: NA
v_call: TRBV6-1

cdr3_aa: CASSKTGQGAQQYF
cdr3_nt: TGTGCCAGTAGTAAGACGGGACAGGGAGCGCAGCAGTACTTC
d_call: TRBD1
j_call: TRBJ2-7
clone_size: NA
v_call: TRBV19

cdr3_aa: CASGAQDIYEQYF
cdr3_nt: TGTGCCAGCGGCGCACAGGACATCTACGAGCAGTACTTC
d_call: NA
j_call: TRBJ2-7
clone_size: once
v_call: TRBV7-9

cdr3_aa: CSARPLAGQGGYGYTF
cdr3_nt: TGCAGTGCTAGGCCCCTCGCGGGACAGGGCGGCTATGGCTACACCTTC
d_call: TRBD1
j_call: TRBJ1-2
clone_size: many
v_call: TRBV20-1

cdr3_aa: CASSEVSFSYNEQFF
cdr3_nt: TGTGCCAGCAGTGAAGTGAGCTTCTCCTACAATGAGCAGTTCTTC
d_call: NA
j_call: TRBJ2-1
clone_size: many
v_call: TRBV6-1